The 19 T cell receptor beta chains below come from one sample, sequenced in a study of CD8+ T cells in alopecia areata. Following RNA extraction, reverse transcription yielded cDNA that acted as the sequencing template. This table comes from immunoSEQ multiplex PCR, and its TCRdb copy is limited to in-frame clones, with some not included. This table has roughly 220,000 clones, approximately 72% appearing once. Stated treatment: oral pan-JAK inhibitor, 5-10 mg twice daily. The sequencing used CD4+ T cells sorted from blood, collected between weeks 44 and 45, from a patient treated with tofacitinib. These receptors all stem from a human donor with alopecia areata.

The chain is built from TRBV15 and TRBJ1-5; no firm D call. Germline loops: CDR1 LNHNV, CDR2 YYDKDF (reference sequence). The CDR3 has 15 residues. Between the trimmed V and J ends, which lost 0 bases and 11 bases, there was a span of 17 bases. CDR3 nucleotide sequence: TGTGCCACCAGCAGAGATTTTGCGGGAATCAGATCCCAGCATTTT. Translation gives CATSRDFAGIRSQHF.

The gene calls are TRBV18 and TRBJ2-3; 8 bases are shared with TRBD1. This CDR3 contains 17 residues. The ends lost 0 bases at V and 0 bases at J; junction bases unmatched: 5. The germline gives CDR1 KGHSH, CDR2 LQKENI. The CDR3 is CASSPPRQGLSTDTQYF. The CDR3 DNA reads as TGTGCCAGCTCACCACCCCGACAGGGGTTGAGCACAGATACGCAGTATTTT.

The CDR3 sequence: CASAMGGPYNEQFF. CDR3 DNA sequence: TGTGCCAGCGCCATGGGGGGTCCCTACAATGAGCAGTTCTTC. The chain couples TRBV7-3 to TRBJ2-1; tentative D call: TRBD2 (6 bases). The CDR3 totals 14 residues. CDR1 SGHTA and CDR2 FQGTGA come from the germline V gene. V was trimmed by 8 bases and J by 2 bases, leaving 13 bases between them.

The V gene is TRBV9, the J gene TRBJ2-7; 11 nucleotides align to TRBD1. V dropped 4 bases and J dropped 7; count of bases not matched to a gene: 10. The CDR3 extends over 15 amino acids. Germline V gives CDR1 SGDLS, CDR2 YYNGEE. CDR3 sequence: CASSSRTGGSGEQYF. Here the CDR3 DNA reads TGTGCCAGCAGCTCAAGGACAGGGGGCTCTGGGGAGCAGTACTTC.

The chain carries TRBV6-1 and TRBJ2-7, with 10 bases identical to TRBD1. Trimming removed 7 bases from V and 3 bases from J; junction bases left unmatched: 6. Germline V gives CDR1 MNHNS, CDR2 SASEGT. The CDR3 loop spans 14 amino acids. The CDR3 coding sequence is TGTGCCAGCACTCTGGGACAGGGGAACTACGAGCAGTACTTC. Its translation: CASTLGQGNYEQYF.

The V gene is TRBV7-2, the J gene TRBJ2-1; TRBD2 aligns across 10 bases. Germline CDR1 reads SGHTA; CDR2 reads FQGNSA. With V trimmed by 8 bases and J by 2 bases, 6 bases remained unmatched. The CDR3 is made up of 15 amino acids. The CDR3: CASGLTSGPYNEQFF. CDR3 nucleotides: TGTGCCAGCGGGCTGACTAGCGGGCCCTACAATGAGCAGTTCTTC.

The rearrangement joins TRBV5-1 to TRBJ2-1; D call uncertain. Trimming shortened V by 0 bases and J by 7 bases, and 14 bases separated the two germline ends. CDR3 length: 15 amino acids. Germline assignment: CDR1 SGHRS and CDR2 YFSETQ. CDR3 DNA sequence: TGCGCCAGCAGCTTGGCGTTCTCCGCTAGTAATGAGCAGTTCTTC. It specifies CASSLAFSASNEQFF.

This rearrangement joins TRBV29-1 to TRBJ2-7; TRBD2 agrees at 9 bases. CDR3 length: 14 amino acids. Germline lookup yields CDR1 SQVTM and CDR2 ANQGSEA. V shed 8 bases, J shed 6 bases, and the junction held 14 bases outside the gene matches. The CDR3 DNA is TGCAGCCCTTGCTTTGCGGGACTAGCTTTCGAGCAGTACTTC. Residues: CSPCFAGLAFEQYF.

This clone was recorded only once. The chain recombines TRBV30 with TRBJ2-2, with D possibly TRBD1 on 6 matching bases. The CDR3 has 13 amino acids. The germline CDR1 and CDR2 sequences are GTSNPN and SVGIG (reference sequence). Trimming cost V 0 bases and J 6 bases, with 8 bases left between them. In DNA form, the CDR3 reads TGTGCCTGGAGTGTACAGGGTTCCGGGGAGCTGTTTTTT. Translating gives CAWSVQGSGELFF.

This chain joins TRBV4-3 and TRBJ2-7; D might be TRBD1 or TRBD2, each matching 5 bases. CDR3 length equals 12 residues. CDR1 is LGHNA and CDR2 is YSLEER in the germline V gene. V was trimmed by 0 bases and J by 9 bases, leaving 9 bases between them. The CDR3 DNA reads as TGCGCCAGCAGCCAAGATCGAGGGGCGCAGTACTTC. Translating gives CASSQDRGAQYF.

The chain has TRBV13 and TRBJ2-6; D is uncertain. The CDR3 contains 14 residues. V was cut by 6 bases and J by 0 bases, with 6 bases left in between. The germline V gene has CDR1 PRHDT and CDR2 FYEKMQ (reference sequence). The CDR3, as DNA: TGTGCCAGCAGTTCCAACTCTGGGGCCAACGTCCTGACTTTC. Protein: CASSSNSGANVLTF.

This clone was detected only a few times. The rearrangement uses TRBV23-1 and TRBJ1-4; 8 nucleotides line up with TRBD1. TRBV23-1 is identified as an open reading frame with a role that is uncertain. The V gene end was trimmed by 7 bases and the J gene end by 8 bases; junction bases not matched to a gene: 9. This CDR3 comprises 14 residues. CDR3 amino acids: CASNPNRGNEKLFF. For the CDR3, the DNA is TGCGCCAGCAACCCGAACAGGGGGAACGAAAAACTGTTTTTT.

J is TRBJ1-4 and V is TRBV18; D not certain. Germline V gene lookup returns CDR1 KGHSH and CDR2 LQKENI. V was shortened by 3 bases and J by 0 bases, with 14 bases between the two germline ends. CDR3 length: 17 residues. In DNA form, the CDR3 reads TGTGCCAGCTCACCCCAACGTCTCAGCGCAACTAATGAAAAACTGTTTTTT. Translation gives CASSPQRLSATNEKLFF.

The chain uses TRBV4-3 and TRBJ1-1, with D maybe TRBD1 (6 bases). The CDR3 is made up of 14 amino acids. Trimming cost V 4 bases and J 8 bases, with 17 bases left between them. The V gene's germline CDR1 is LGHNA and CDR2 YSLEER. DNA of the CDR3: TGCGCCAGCAGCCTAAAAATCTCCGGGGGCGAAGCTTTCTTT. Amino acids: CASSLKISGGEAFF.

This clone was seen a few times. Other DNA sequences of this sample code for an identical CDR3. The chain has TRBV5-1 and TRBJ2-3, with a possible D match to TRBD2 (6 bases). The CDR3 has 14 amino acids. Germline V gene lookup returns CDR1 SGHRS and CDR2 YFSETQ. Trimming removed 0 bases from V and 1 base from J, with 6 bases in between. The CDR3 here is CASSLAGGTDTQYF. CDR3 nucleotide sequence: TGCGCCAGCAGCTTGGCGGGGGGCACAGATACGCAGTATTTT.

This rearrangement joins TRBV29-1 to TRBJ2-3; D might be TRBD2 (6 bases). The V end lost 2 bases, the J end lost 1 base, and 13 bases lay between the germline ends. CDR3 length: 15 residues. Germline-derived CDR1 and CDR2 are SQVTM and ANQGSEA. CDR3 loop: CSVEIGGLGTDTQYF. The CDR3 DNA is TGCAGCGTTGAAATCGGGGGTTTAGGCACAGATACGCAGTATTTT.

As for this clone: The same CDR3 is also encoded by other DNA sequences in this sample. The CDR3 DNA reads as TGCGCCAGCAGCTTGGTATTGGGCAATGAGCAGTTCTTC. Translating gives CASSLVLGNEQFF. This chain uses TRBV5-1 with TRBJ2-1; D unresolved. The V end was cut by 0 bases, the J end by 6 bases, with 7 bases between. CDR1 SGHRS and CDR2 YFSETQ come from the germline V gene. The length of the CDR3 is 13 residues.

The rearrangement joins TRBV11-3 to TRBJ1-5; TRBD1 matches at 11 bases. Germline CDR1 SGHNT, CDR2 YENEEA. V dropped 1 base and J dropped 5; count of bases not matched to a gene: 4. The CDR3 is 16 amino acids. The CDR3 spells CASSLVRGQGDQPQHF. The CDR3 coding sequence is TGTGCCAGCAGCTTAGTAAGGGGACAGGGGGATCAGCCCCAGCATTTT.

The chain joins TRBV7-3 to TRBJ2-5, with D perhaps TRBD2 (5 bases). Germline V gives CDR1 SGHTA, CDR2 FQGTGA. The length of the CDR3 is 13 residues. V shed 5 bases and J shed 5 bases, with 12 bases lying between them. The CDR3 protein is CASSRTVMETQYF. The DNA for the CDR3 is TGTGCCAGCAGCAGGACTGTCATGGAGACCCAGTACTTC.